This entry lists 31 T cell receptor beta chains sequenced from one sample in a study of shared clonotypes between healthy human individuals. The protocol was immunoSEQ multiplex PCR, while the TCRdb copy is restricted to in-frame clones and leaves out a portion. The sample lists some 2 million clones, approximately 94% seen once, with 0.85% to 1.2% in the top ten. Naivety among CD8 cells was defined by CD45RO negativity and positive CCR7 selection, thereby excluding terminally differentiated effector memory CD45RA+ cells. Sequences were obtained from naive CD8+ T cells sorted from blood. The receptors originated from a young man in good health.

The J gene is TRBJ2-3, the V gene TRBV7-8; no clear D. V was clipped by 5 bases and J by 2 bases, with 11 bases between them. The germline V gene encodes CDR1 SGHVS and CDR2 FQNEAQ. The CDR3 is made up of 14 amino acids. The CDR3 DNA reads as TGTGCCAGCAGCGTGGAGAGGTACACAGATACGCAGTATTTT. Translating gives CASSVERYTDTQYF.

The chain employs TRBV6-5 and TRBJ1-6; D might be TRBD1 (5 bases). CDR3 length: 12 amino acids. Germline lookup yields CDR1 MNHEY and CDR2 SVGAGI. Trimming took off 7 bases at V and 5 bases at J, with 6 bases between the two ends. The CDR3 DNA follows: TGTGCCAGCATGGGGGATAATTCACCCCTCCACTTT. As protein: CASMGDNSPLHF.

V is TRBV11-2 and J is TRBJ1-2, with D possibly matching TRBD1 (6 bases). This CDR3 has 13 amino acids. Looked up from germline, CDR1 is SGHAT and CDR2 is FQNNGV. V lost 5 bases and J lost 3, with 10 bases in between. The CDR3 reads CASSEGGYYGYTF. DNA for the CDR3: TGTGCCAGCAGCGAGGGGGGATACTATGGCTACACCTTC.

The rearrangement joins TRBV4-1 to TRBJ1-2, with D tentatively TRBD1 (6 bases). The CDR3 spans 14 residues. The V gene lost 2 bases and the J gene lost 6 bases, with 13 bases spanning the gap. The germline CDR1 and CDR2 sequences are MGHRA and YSYEKL. In nucleotides, the CDR3 is TGCGCCAGCAGCCAAAGGACAGCGGGGGATGGCTACACCTTC. It yields the protein CASSQRTAGDGYTF.

This clone was counted only a few times. V gene TRBV5-1 combines with J gene TRBJ1-2; D remains ambiguous. V was pared by 7 bases and J by 4 bases, with 17 bases between. The CDR3 runs to 14 residues. Germline V gives CDR1 SGHRS, CDR2 YFSETQ. The CDR3 bases are TGCGCCAGCCGCGCTGGACCTTCAGGCTATGGCTACACCTTC. Its translation is CASRAGPSGYGYTF.

The chain carries TRBV9 and TRBJ2-7; D perhaps matches TRBD2 (5 bases). The CDR3 covers 15 residues. With 4 bases removed from V and 0 bases from J, the gap between germline ends came to 14 bases. Germline-derived CDR1 and CDR2 are SGDLS and YYNGEE. The CDR3 here is CASSKQAEPSYEQYF. CDR3 in DNA: TGTGCCAGCAGCAAACAAGCGGAGCCCTCCTACGAGCAGTACTTC.

This clone was seen just once. The gene calls are TRBV4-1 and TRBJ2-7; no reliable D call. In germline, CDR1 is MGHRA, CDR2 YSYEKL. The CDR3 runs to 15 residues. V was shortened by 1 base and J by 3 bases, with 13 bases between the two germline ends. In nucleotides, the CDR3 is TGCGCCAGCAGCCAAGTTGGTCATGGTGACTACGAGCAGTACTTC. This gives the protein CASSQVGHGDYEQYF.

This chain links TRBV6-5 with TRBJ2-2, with no clear D. Trimming took 2 bases from V and 1 from J, leaving 11 bases between them. The CDR3 spans 16 residues. From germline, CDR1 is MNHEY and CDR2 SVGAGI. CDR3 sequence: CASSYSLHQNTGELFF. The CDR3 DNA reads as TGTGCCAGCAGTTACAGTTTACACCAGAACACCGGGGAGCTGTTTTTT.

The rearrangement links TRBV29-1 to TRBJ1-1, with D tentatively TRBD1 (5 bases). V was cut by 5 bases and J by 2 bases, with 15 bases left in between. Germline assignment: CDR1 SQVTM and CDR2 ANQGSEA. This CDR3 has 14 amino acids. The CDR3 nucleotides are TGCAGCGTTATGTGGGGCAGTTCAAACACTGAAGCTTTCTTT. It translates to CSVMWGSSNTEAFF.

This sequence joins TRBV5-4 and TRBJ2-7; D may be TRBD1 (5 bases). From germline, CDR1 is SGHNT and CDR2 YYREEE (reference sequence). Trimming took off 2 bases at V and 2 bases at J, with 17 bases between the two ends. The CDR3 is 16 amino acids. The CDR3 bases are TGTGCCAGCAGCTTATGGAAAAGTGGGGCCGCCTACGAGCAGTACTTC. It yields the protein CASSLWKSGAAYEQYF. Full variable domain (rest looked up from reference TRBV5-4 and TRBJ2-7): ETGVTQSPTHLIKTRGQQVTLRCSSQSGHNTVSWYQQALGQGPQFIFQYYREEENGRGNFPPRFSGLQFPNYSSELNVNALELDDSALYLCASSLWKSGAAYEQYFGPGTRLTVT.

This clone has just one count. The rearrangement joins TRBV13 to TRBJ2-7, with D possibly TRBD2 on 5 matching bases. The germline V gene has CDR1 PRHDT and CDR2 FYEKMQ (reference sequence). V was shortened by 4 bases and J by 0 bases, with 10 bases between the two germline ends. This CDR3 is 14 amino acids long. CDR3 residues: CASSSRESSYEQYF. CDR3 DNA sequence: TGTGCCAGCAGCTCGAGGGAGAGCTCCTACGAGCAGTACTTC.

The chain carries TRBV7-6 and TRBJ2-3; D possibly corresponds to TRBD2 (6 bases). CDR3 length: 17 amino acids. Looked up from germline, CDR1 is SGHVS and CDR2 is FNYEAQ. V lost 1 base and J lost 3, with 17 bases in between. CDR3 sequence: CASSLGVRRRGTDTQYF. The CDR3 DNA is TGTGCCAGCAGCTTAGGAGTGCGGCGGAGGGGTACAGATACGCAGTATTTT.

The chain couples TRBV13 to TRBJ2-5; possibly TRBD1 for D (7 bases). V lost 5 bases and J 5 bases, leaving 15 bases between the germline ends. CDR1 PRHDT and CDR2 FYEKMQ come from the germline V gene (reference sequence). The CDR3 sequence is 14 residues long. CDR3 bases: TGTGCCAGCAGCGGGGGGACAGCATGGGAGACCCAGTACTTC. This encodes CASSGGTAWETQYF. The entire variable domain, with the rest obtained from reference TRBV13 and TRBJ2-5, is as follows: AAGVIQSPRHLIKEKRETATLKCYPIPRHDTVYWYQQGPGQDPQFLISFYEKMQSDKGSIPDRFSAQQFSDYHSELNMSSLELGDSALYFCASSGGTAWETQYFGPGTRLLVL.

The chain has TRBV7-9 and TRBJ1-1; D is unclear. The CDR3 spans 11 residues. V lost 2 bases, J lost 5 bases, and 3 bases lay in between. Germline loops: CDR1 SEHNR, CDR2 FQNEAQ (reference sequence). For the CDR3, the DNA is TGTGCCAGCAGCTTAACGACTGAAGCTTTCTTT. Its translation is CASSLTTEAFF.

The chain uses TRBV28 and TRBJ2-7; D possibly matches TRBD1 or TRBD2 (6 bases each). The CDR3 contains 16 residues. Germline CDR1 reads MDHEN; CDR2 reads SYDVKM. Deletions cut 4 bases from V and 5 bases from J, with 21 bases between. In DNA, the CDR3 is TGTGCCAGCAGTTCACCGCTGCGGGACACAGTCCACGAGCAGTACTTC. Protein sequence: CASSSPLRDTVHEQYF.

This chain connects TRBV6-1 to TRBJ2-3, with D maybe TRBD1 (5 bases). CDR1 MNHNS and CDR2 SASEGT come from the germline V gene. The CDR3 contains 15 residues. Trimming took off 1 base at V and 6 bases at J, with 14 bases between the two ends. The CDR3 sequence: CASSEVVGAMDTQYF. The CDR3 region has the DNA TGTGCCAGCAGTGAAGTTGTAGGGGCCATGGATACGCAGTATTTT.

The chain links TRBV19 to TRBJ2-1; D may be TRBD2 (6 bases). The CDR3 spans 16 residues. The V end lost 3 bases, the J end lost 6 bases, and 18 bases lay between the germline ends. The germline gives CDR1 LNHDA, CDR2 SQIVND (reference sequence). This CDR3 is CASSIALARGGNEQFF. CDR3 DNA: TGTGCCAGTAGTATCGCACTAGCTCGTGGGGGCAATGAGCAGTTCTTC.

This chain uses TRBV30 with TRBJ1-4; D remains ambiguous. The V end was cut by 2 bases, the J end by 0 bases, with 13 bases between. CDR3 length: 16 residues. Germline V gene lookup returns CDR1 GTSNPN and CDR2 SVGIG (reference sequence). The CDR3 sequence: CAWSTSRWATNEKLFF. CDR3 nucleotide sequence: TGTGCCTGGAGTACCTCGAGGTGGGCAACTAATGAAAAACTGTTTTTT.

This clone was seen just once. Distinct nucleotide sequences in the sample also encode this CDR3. This chain joins TRBV7-9 and TRBJ2-7; 7 bases map to TRBD1. Trimming took 5 bases from V and 3 from J; bases not matched to a gene: 4. CDR3 size: 13 residues. Germline CDR1 and CDR2: SEHNR and FQNEAQ (reference sequence). DNA of the CDR3: TGTGCCAGCAGCAGACAGGGTGACTACGAGCAGTACTTC. This codes for CASSRQGDYEQYF.

The chain combines TRBV5-6 with TRBJ1-4; TRBD1 is a possible D gene (5 bases). CDR1 SGHDT and CDR2 YYEEEE come from the germline V gene. The CDR3 runs to 16 residues. The V and J ends lost 0 bases and 3 bases respectively, with 12 bases between them. For the CDR3, the DNA is TGTGCCAGCAGCTTGGGATCGAGGGGATCTAATGAAAAACTGTTTTTT. As protein: CASSLGSRGSNEKLFF. Looking up the rest from reference TRBV5-6 and TRBJ1-4 gives the full variable domain: DAGVTQSPTHLIKTRGQQVTLRCSPKSGHDTVSWYQQALGQGPQFIFQYYEEEERQRGNFPDRFSGHQFPNYSSELNVNALLLGDSALYLCASSLGSRGSNEKLFFGSGTQLSVL.

The J gene is TRBJ1-2, the V gene TRBV7-9, with D possibly matching TRBD1 (5 bases). Germline V gene sequence: CDR1 SEHNR, CDR2 FQNEAQ (reference sequence). CDR3 size: 15 residues. V was clipped by 5 bases and J by 4 bases, with 17 bases between them. The CDR3 sequence is CASSPTDTSIYGYTF. The CDR3 coding sequence is TGTGCCAGCAGCCCGACGGACACTAGCATCTATGGCTACACCTTC. The whole variable domain, filled in from reference TRBV7-9 and TRBJ1-2, reads DTGVSQNPRHKITKRGQNVTFRCDPISEHNRLYWYRQTLGQGPEFLTYFQNEAQLEKSRLLSDRFSAERPKGSFSTLEIQRTEQGDSAMYLCASSPTDTSIYGYTFGSGTRLTVV.

The rearrangement links TRBV5-6 to TRBJ2-1; D is possibly TRBD2 (5 bases). Germline loops: CDR1 SGHDT, CDR2 YYEEEE. The CDR3 contains 16 residues. Trimming shortened V by 4 bases and J by 7 bases, and 21 bases separated the two germline ends. CDR3 sequence reads: CASSGMTNWRGNEQFF. The CDR3 DNA follows: TGTGCCAGCAGCGGTATGACAAATTGGAGAGGGAATGAGCAGTTCTTC.

The rearrangement uses TRBV9 and TRBJ2-7; perhaps TRBD1 as D (5 bases). The CDR3 consists of 14 residues. V lost 0 bases to trimming and J lost 6 bases, with 13 bases between them. CDR1 and CDR2 (germline): SGDLS, YYNGEE. As DNA, the CDR3 is TGTGCCAGCAGCGTAGTCTCTGGGGCGGCCGAGCAGTACTTC. Amino acid sequence: CASSVVSGAAEQYF.

The chain is built from TRBV5-4 and TRBJ1-2, with D possibly TRBD1 on 6 matching bases. V shed 4 bases and J shed 7 bases, with 14 bases lying between them. The CDR3 is 13 amino acids. CDR1 and CDR2 (germline): SGHNT, YYREEE (reference sequence). CDR3 nucleotides: TGTGCCAGCAGCACCGGGGGCGCCGGTGGCTACACCTTC. It translates to CASSTGGAGGYTF. The complete variable domain, with remaining parts taken from reference TRBV5-4 and TRBJ1-2, reads ETGVTQSPTHLIKTRGQQVTLRCSSQSGHNTVSWYQQALGQGPQFIFQYYREEENGRGNFPPRFSGLQFPNYSSELNVNALELDDSALYLCASSTGGAGGYTFGSGTRLTVV.

This rearrangement joins TRBV29-1 to TRBJ1-3, with D possibly being TRBD1 (5 bases). CDR1 SQVTM and CDR2 ANQGSEA come from the germline V gene. The CDR3 extends over 13 amino acids. V dropped 4 bases and J dropped 1 base, with 8 bases sitting between them. The CDR3 here is CSVGGVSGNTIYF. The CDR3 DNA reads as TGCAGCGTTGGAGGGGTTTCTGGAAACACCATATATTTT. The full variable domain, with the rest looked up from reference TRBV29-1 and TRBJ1-3, is SAVISQKPSRDICQRGTSLTIQCQVDSQVTMMFWYRQQPGQSLTLIATANQGSEATYESGFVIDKFPISRPNLTFSTLTVSNMSPEDSSIYLCSVGGVSGNTIYFGEGSWLTVV.

This clone has only a few counts. The CDR3 loop is CASSPPLFGMNTGELFF. For the CDR3, the DNA is TGTGCCAGCTCACCACCTCTCTTCGGGATGAACACCGGGGAGCTGTTTTTT. The J gene is TRBJ2-2, the V gene TRBV18, with a tentative D call TRBD2 (5 bases). CDR3 length: 17 amino acids. V gave up 0 bases and J gave up 1 base, with 12 bases separating them. CDR1 and CDR2 from the germline V gene are KGHSH and LQKENI.

The rearrangement links TRBV28 to TRBJ2-7; D might be TRBD1 (6 bases). Germline assignment: CDR1 MDHEN and CDR2 SYDVKM. Trimming took 2 bases from V and 4 from J, leaving 9 bases between them. CDR3 length equals 13 residues. CDR3 sequence (DNA): TGTGCCAGCAGTTTAGAGGGGGTATACGAGCAGTACTTC. Its protein product is CASSLEGVYEQYF.

The chain couples TRBV6-5 to TRBJ2-7, with unresolved D. Trimming took off 6 bases at V and 6 bases at J, with 21 bases between the two ends. The CDR3 is 15 amino acids. Germline CDR1 reads MNHEY; CDR2 reads SVGAGI. The CDR3 reads CASRSLGLMSGEQYF. The CDR3 bases are TGTGCCAGCAGATCCTTAGGGTTAATGTCGGGCGAGCAGTACTTC.

DNA for the CDR3: TGTGCCAGCAGCCCCGAAGGTCCTGGCTACACCTTC. Translated, it gives CASSPEGPGYTF. The V and J genes are TRBV9 and TRBJ1-2, with no clear D. Trimming pared 4 bases from V and 7 bases from J, leaving 11 bases between. The CDR3 is 12 residues long. Germline V CDR1 and CDR2: SGDLS, YYNGEE. Using reference TRBV9 and TRBJ1-2 for the parts outside the CDR3, the full variable domain is DSGVTQTPKHLITATGQRVTLRCSPRSGDLSVYWYQQSLDQGLQFLIQYYNGEERAKGNILERFSAQQFPDLHSELNLSSLELGDSALYFCASSPEGPGYTFGSGTRLTVV.

The chain recombines TRBV7-9 with TRBJ2-1; 12 nucleotides align to TRBD2. With 1 base clipped from V and 9 bases from J, the junction kept 7 bases outside the gene matches. CDR3 length equals 16 residues. Germline CDR1 and CDR2: SEHNR and FQNEAQ (reference sequence). The CDR3 DNA reads as TGTGCCAGCAGCTTAGGCCTAGCGGGGGGGCCCGGTGAGCAGTTCTTC. Amino acids: CASSLGLAGGPGEQFF.

V and J are TRBV27 and TRBJ2-7; D remains ambiguous. The CDR3 length is 14 residues. The ends were cut back, 3 bases at V and 1 base at J, with 10 bases in the middle. CDR1 is MNHEY, CDR2 SMNVEV, per germline (reference sequence). The DNA of the CDR3 is TGTGCCAGCAGTTTTAGGCTAGAGTCCTACGAGCAGTACTTC. Translation gives CASSFRLESYEQYF.